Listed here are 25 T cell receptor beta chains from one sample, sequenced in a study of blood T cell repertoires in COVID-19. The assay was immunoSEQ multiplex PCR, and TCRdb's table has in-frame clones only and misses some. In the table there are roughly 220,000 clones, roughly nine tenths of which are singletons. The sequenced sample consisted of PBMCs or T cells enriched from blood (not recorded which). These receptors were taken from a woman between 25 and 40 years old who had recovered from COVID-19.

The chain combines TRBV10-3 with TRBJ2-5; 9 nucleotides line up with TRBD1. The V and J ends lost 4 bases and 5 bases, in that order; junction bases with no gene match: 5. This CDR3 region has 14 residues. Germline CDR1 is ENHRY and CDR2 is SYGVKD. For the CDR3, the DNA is TGTGCCATCAGTGCACAGGGGGCGCCGGAGACCCAGTACTTC. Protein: CAISAQGAPETQYF.

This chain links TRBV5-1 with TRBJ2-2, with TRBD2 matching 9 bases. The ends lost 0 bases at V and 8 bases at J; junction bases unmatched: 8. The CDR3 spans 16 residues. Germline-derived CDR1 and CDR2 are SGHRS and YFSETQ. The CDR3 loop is CASSLELAGAEGELFF. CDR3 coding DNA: TGCGCCAGCAGCTTGGAATTAGCGGGGGCCGAGGGGGAGCTGTTTTTT.

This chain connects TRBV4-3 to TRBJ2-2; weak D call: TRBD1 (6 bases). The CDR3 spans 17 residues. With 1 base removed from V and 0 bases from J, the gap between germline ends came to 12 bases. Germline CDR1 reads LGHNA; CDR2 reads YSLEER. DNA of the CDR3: TGCGCCAGCAGCCAAGGTTTCAGGACAGCGAACACCGGGGAGCTGTTTTTT. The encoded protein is CASSQGFRTANTGELFF.

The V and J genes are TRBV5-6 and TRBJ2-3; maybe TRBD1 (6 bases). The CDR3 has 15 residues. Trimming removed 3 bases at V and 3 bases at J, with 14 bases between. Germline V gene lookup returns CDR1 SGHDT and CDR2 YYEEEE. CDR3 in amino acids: CASSSLQGLTDTQYF. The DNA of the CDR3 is TGTGCCAGCAGCTCCCTACAGGGTCTGACAGATACGCAGTATTTT.

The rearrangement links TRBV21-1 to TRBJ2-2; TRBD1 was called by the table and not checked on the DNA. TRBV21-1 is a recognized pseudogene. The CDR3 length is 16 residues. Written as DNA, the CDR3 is TGTGCCAGCAGCAAAAGGGGAAAGGGCGCGTCCGGGGAGCTGTTTTTT. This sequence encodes CASSKRGKGASGELFF.

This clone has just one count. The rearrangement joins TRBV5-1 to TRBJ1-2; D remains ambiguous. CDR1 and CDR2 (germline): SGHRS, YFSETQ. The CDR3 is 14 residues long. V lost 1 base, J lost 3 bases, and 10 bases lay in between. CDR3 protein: CASSLSQSDYGYTF. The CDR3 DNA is TGCGCCAGCAGCTTGTCACAATCCGACTATGGCTACACCTTC. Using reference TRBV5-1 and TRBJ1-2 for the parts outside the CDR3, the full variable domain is KAGVTQTPRYLIKTRGQQVTLSCSPISGHRSVSWYQQTPGQGLQFLFEYFSETQRNKGNFPGRFSGRQFSNSRSEMNVSTLELGDSALYLCASSLSQSDYGYTFGSGTRLTVV.

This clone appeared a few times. CDR3 amino acids: CASSYSDSYEQYF. For the CDR3, the DNA is TGTGCCAGCAGTTACTCGGACAGTTACGAGCAGTACTTC. The rearrangement uses TRBV6-5 and TRBJ2-7, with D tentatively TRBD1 (6 bases). V was trimmed by 0 bases and J by 4 bases, leaving 7 bases between them. CDR1 and CDR2 from the germline V gene are MNHEY and SVGAGI. The CDR3 totals 13 residues.

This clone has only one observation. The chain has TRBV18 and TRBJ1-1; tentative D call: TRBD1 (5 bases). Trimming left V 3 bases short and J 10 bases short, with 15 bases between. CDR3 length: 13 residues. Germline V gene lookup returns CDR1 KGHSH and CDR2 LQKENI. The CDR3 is CASSPEGAPGAFF. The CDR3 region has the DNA TGTGCCAGCTCACCCGAAGGGGCGCCTGGAGCTTTCTTT.

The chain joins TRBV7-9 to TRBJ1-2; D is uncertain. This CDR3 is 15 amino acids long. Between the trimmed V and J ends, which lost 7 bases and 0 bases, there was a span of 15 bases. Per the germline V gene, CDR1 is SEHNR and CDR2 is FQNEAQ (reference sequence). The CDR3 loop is CASTLGMTTNYGYTF. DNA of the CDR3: TGTGCCAGCACCCTCGGCATGACAACTAACTATGGCTACACCTTC.

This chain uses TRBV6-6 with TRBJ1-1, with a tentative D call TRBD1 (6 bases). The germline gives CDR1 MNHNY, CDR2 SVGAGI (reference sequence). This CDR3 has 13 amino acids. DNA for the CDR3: TGTTTGGTAACAGGGACCCTCTACACTGAAGCTTTCTTT. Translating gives CLVTGTLYTEAFF.

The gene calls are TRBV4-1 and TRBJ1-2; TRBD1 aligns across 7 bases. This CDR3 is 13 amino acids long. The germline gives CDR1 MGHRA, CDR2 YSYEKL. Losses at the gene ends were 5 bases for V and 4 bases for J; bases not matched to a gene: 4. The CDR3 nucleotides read TGCGCCAGCAGCGCAGGGGGAGTCTATGGCTACACCTTC. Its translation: CASSAGGVYGYTF.

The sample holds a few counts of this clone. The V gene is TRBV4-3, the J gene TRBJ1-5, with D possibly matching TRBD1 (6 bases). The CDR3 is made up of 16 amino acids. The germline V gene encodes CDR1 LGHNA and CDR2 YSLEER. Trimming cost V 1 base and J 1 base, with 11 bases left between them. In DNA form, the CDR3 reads TGCGCCAGCAGCCAAGTAAGAGGGGGAAGCAATCAGCCCCAGCATTTT. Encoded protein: CASSQVRGGSNQPQHF.

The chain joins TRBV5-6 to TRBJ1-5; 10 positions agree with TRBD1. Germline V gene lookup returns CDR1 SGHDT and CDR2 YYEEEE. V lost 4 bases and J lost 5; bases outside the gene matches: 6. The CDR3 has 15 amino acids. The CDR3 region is CASSHGGQGDQPQHF. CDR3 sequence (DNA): TGTGCCAGCAGCCACGGTGGACAGGGGGATCAGCCCCAGCATTTT.

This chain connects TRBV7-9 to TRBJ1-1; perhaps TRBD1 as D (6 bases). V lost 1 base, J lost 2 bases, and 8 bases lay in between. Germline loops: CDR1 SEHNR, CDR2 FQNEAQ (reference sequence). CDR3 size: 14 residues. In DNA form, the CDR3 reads TGTGCCAGCAGCTTAGAACAGGGAAACACTGAAGCTTTCTTT. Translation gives CASSLEQGNTEAFF. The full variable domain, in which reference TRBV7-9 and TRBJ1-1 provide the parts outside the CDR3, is DTGVSQNPRHKITKRGQNVTFRCDPISEHNRLYWYRQTLGQGPEFLTYFQNEAQLEKSRLLSDRFSAERPKGSFSTLEIQRTEQGDSAMYLCASSLEQGNTEAFFGQGTRLTVV.

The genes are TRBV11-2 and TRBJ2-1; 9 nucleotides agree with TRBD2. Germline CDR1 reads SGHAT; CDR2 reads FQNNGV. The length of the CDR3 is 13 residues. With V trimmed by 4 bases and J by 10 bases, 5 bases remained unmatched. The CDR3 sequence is CASSYNLAGEQFF. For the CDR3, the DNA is TGTGCCAGCAGCTATAATCTAGCGGGGGAGCAGTTCTTC.

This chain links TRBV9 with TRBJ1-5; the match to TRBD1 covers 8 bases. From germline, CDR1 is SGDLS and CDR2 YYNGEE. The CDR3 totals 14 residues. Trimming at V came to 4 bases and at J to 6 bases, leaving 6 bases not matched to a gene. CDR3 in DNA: TGTGCCAGCAGCCCGACAGGGGCTGGTCAGCCCCAGCATTTT. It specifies CASSPTGAGQPQHF.

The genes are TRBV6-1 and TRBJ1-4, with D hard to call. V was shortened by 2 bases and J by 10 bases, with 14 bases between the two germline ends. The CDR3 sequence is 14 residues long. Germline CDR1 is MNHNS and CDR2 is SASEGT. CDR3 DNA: TGTGCCAGCAGTGAACTTGGTAGTGTAGTAAAACTGTTTTTT. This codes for CASSELGSVVKLFF.

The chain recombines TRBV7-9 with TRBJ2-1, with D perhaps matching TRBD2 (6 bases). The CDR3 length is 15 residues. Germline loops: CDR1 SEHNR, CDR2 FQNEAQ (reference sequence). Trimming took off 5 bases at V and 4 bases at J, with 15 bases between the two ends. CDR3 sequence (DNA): TGTGCCAGCAGCCGTCCGGGGGAGAAATACAATGAGCAGTTCTTC. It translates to CASSRPGEKYNEQFF.

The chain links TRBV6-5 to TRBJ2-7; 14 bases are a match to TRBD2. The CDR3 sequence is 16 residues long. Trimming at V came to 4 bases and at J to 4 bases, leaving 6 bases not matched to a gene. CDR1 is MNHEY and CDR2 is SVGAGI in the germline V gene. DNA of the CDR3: TGTGCCAGCAGTTTCGGGACTAGCGGGGGTCTGTACGAGCAGTACTTC. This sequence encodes CASSFGTSGGLYEQYF.

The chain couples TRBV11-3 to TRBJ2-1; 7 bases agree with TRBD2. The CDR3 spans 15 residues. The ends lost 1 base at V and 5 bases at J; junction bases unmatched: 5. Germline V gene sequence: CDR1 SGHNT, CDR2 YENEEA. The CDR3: CASSLVRGGNNEQFF. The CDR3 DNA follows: TGTGCCAGCAGCTTAGTCCGGGGAGGGAACAATGAGCAGTTCTTC. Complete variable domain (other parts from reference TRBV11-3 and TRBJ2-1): EAGVVQSPRYKIIEKKQPVAFWCNPISGHNTLYWYLQNLGQGPELLIRYENEEAVDDSQLPKDRFSAERLKGVDSTLKIQPAELGDSAVYLCASSLVRGGNNEQFFGPGTRLTVL.

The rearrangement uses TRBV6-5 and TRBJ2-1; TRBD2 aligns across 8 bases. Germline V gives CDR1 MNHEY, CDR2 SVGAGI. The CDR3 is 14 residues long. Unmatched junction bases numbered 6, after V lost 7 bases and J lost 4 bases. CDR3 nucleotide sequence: TGTGCCAGCACCCTCCGGGGGGGTTACAATGAGCAGTTCTTC. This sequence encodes CASTLRGGYNEQFF.

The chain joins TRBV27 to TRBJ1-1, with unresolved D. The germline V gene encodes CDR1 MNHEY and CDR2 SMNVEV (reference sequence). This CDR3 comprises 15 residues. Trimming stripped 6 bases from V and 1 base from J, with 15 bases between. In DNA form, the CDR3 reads TGTGCCAGCAGCCCTAAGGACTTATCGAACACTGAAGCTTTCTTT. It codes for CASSPKDLSNTEAFF.

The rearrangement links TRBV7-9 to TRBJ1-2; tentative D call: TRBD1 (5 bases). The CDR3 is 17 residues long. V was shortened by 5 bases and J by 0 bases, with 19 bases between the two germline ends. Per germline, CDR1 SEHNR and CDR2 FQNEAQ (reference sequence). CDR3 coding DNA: TGTGCCAGCAGCCACTTGCGAGGCAGGGCTTCTAACTATGGCTACACCTTC. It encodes CASSHLRGRASNYGYTF.

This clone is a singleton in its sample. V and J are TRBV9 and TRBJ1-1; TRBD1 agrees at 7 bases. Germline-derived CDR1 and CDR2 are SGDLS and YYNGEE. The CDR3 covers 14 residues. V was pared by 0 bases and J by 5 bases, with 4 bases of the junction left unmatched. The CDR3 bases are TGTGCCAGCAGCGTAGGGACAGGTTGGACTGAAGCTTTCTTT. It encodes CASSVGTGWTEAFF. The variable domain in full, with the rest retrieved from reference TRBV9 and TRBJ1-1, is DSGVTQTPKHLITATGQRVTLRCSPRSGDLSVYWYQQSLDQGLQFLIQYYNGEERAKGNILERFSAQQFPDLHSELNLSSLELGDSALYFCASSVGTGWTEAFFGQGTRLTVV.

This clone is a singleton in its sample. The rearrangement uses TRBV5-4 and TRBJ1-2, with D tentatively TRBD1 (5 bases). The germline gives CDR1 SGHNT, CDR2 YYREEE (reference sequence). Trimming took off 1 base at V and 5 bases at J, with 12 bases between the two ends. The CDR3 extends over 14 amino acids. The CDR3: CASSLQGQAYGYTF. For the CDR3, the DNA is TGTGCCAGCAGCTTGCAGGGCCAAGCTTATGGCTACACCTTC. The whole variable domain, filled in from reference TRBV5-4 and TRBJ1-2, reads ETGVTQSPTHLIKTRGQQVTLRCSSQSGHNTVSWYQQALGQGPQFIFQYYREEENGRGNFPPRFSGLQFPNYSSELNVNALELDDSALYLCASSLQGQAYGYTFGSGTRLTVV.